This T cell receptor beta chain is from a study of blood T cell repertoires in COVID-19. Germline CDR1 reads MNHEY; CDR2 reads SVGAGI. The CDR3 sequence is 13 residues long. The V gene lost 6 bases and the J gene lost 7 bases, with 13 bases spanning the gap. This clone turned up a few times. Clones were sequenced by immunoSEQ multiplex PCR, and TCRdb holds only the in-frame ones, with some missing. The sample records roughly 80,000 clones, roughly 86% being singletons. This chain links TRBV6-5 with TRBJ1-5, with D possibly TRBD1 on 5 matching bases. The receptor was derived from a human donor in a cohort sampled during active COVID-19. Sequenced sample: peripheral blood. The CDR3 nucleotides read TGTGCCAGCAGCCGCCGGGGGAACCAGCCCCAGCATTTT. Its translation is CASSRRGNQPQHF.